Listed here are 23 T cell receptor beta chains from one sample, sequenced in a study of shared clonotypes between healthy human individuals (dated by TCRdb to about 2020). The library was obtained by the immunoSEQ multiplex PCR assay. This immuneACCESS table, as held by TCRdb, lists in-frame sequences with V and J called but not all clones. Of the missing ones, under half trace to an unresolved V gene in checked studies; the others have no known cause. The sample data list 2 million to 2.5 million clones, and roughly 93% of these were observed just once. The top ten hold 0.39% of the sample. The sample comprised naive CD4+ T cells from PBMCs. Reading the label with the study, this specimen's cell subset or site is: CD45RA+ positively selected. These receptors were taken from a man in his late teens or twenties in good health. Some clones in this sample may be carry-over from other donors' samples.

To note about this clone: Within the sample, other DNA sequences also encode this same CDR3. This chain connects TRBV5-6 to TRBJ1-2; 8 bases are shared with TRBD1. Per germline, CDR1 SGHDT and CDR2 YYEEEE. J gave up 8 bases and V 0 bases, and 0 bases lay outside the gene matches. CDR3 length: 12 amino acids. This chain's CDR3 is CASSLDRGGYTF. In nucleotides, the CDR3 is TGTGCCAGCAGCTTGGACAGGGGGGGCTACACCTTC.

The chain is built from TRBV28 and TRBJ1-2; D unresolved. Trimming stripped 5 bases from V and 4 bases from J, with 17 bases between. The CDR3 has 15 residues. CDR1 and CDR2 (germline): MDHEN, SYDVKM. CDR3 sequence: CASSPPASPLYGYTF. The CDR3 DNA is TGTGCCAGCAGTCCCCCCGCTTCTCCACTCTATGGCTACACCTTC.

The chain couples TRBV15 to TRBJ2-5; possibly TRBD1 or TRBD2 for D (5 bases each). Germline lookup yields CDR1 LNHNV and CDR2 YYDKDF (reference sequence). This CDR3 is built from 14 residues. V was cut by 5 bases and J by 7 bases, with 17 bases left in between. CDR3 in amino acids: CATSVTGPAGTQYF. CDR3 bases: TGTGCCACCAGCGTAACGGGACCGGCTGGGACCCAGTACTTC.

The chain has TRBV4-1 and TRBJ2-2; D remains ambiguous. Germline V lookup: CDR1 MGHRA, CDR2 YSYEKL. The CDR3 consists of 12 residues. Deletions cut 3 bases from V and 8 bases from J, with 7 bases between. The CDR3 loop is CASSHTMGELFF. The CDR3 DNA reads as TGCGCCAGCAGCCATACGATGGGGGAGCTGTTTTTT.

For the CDR3, the DNA is TGTGCCAGCTCACCGAAGGGGACAGGAGTCAATCAGCCCCAGCATTTT. It is translated as CASSPKGTGVNQPQHF. The chain links TRBV18 to TRBJ1-5, with 8 nucleotides matching TRBD1. CDR1 KGHSH and CDR2 LQKENI come from the germline V gene. This CDR3 has 16 residues. The trim removed 3 bases at V and 3 bases at J, leaving 7 bases unmatched.

J is TRBJ1-3 and V is TRBV25-1, with 8 positions matching TRBD1. The CDR3 covers 16 residues. Germline CDR1 is MGHDK and CDR2 is SYGVNS. Unmatched junction bases numbered 10, after V lost 1 base and J lost 8 bases. The CDR3 nucleotides read TGTGCCAGCAGTGAATGGACAGGACAGGGTCCGTACACCATATATTTT. It specifies CASSEWTGQGPYTIYF. The variable domain in full, completed from reference TRBV25-1 and TRBJ1-3, reads EADIYQTPRYLVIGTGKKITLECSQTMGHDKMYWYQQDPGMELHLIHYSYGVNSTEKGDLSSESTVSRIRTEHFPLTLESARPSHTSQYLCASSEWTGQGPYTIYFGEGSWLTVV.

The V and J genes are TRBV6-6 and TRBJ1-5; the D is unclear. The CDR3 runs 14 residues. Germline V gene sequence: CDR1 MNHNY, CDR2 SVGAGI (reference sequence). V was cut by 7 bases and J by 0 bases, with 10 bases left in between. The CDR3 DNA follows: TGTGCCAGCACTCCCCGGAGTAGCAATCAGCCCCAGCATTTT. The encoded protein is CASTPRSSNQPQHF.

The rearrangement uses TRBV5-4 and TRBJ1-1; TRBD1 matches 8 bases. CDR1 is SGHNT, CDR2 YYREEE, per germline (reference sequence). The CDR3 has 15 residues. With V trimmed by 4 bases and J by 2 bases, 7 bases remained unmatched. The CDR3 loop is CASSPRTGTNTEAFF. CDR3 DNA: TGTGCCAGCAGCCCCCGGACAGGGACTAACACTGAAGCTTTCTTT.

The chain is built from TRBV28 and TRBJ2-6; the match to TRBD1 covers 8 bases. This CDR3 spans 17 amino acids. With V trimmed by 5 bases and J by 3 bases, 9 bases remained unmatched. From germline, CDR1 is MDHEN and CDR2 SYDVKM. CDR3: CASSSRAGGSGANVLTF. The CDR3 DNA follows: TGTGCCAGCAGTAGTCGAGCAGGGGGCAGTGGGGCCAACGTCCTGACTTTC.

This chain connects TRBV5-1 to TRBJ2-1; 8 bases map to TRBD2. The CDR3 totals 21 residues. After removal of 0 bases from V and 8 bases from J, the junction contained 25 bases not matched to a gene. The germline gives CDR1 SGHRS, CDR2 YFSETQ. The CDR3 here is CASSLGRRLIIDREGRYEQFF. The CDR3 DNA reads TGCGCCAGCAGCTTGGGGCGGCGTTTGATCATCGATCGGGAGGGCCGGTATGAGCAGTTCTTC.

V is TRBV18 and J is TRBJ1-1; D not certain. V was trimmed by 5 bases and J by 5 bases, leaving 9 bases between them. Per the germline V gene, CDR1 is KGHSH and CDR2 is LQKENI. The CDR3 length is 12 residues. The CDR3 bases are TGTGCCAGCTCATCCACACGGACTGAAGCTTTCTTT. Translating gives CASSSTRTEAFF.

This clone has only one observation. Other DNA sequences in this sample translate to the same CDR3. J is TRBJ2-7 and V is TRBV29-1; no firm D call. The CDR3 consists of 11 residues. Trimming shortened V by 4 bases and J by 0 bases, and 4 bases separated the two germline ends. Germline CDR1 reads SQVTM; CDR2 reads ANQGSEA. The CDR3: CSVASSYEQYF. As DNA, the CDR3 is TGCAGCGTTGCCAGCTCCTACGAGCAGTACTTC.

The rearrangement links TRBV29-1 to TRBJ1-1; D gene uncertain. This CDR3 has 11 residues. The V and J ends lost 1 base and 4 bases respectively, with 4 bases between them. The germline V gene encodes CDR1 SQVTM and CDR2 ANQGSEA. CDR3 in amino acids: CSVEVATEAFF. In DNA form, the CDR3 reads TGCAGCGTTGAAGTGGCCACTGAAGCTTTCTTT.

CDR3 protein: CASTTRVSTEAFF. The DNA for the CDR3 is TGTGCCAGCACAACTAGGGTTTCCACTGAAGCTTTCTTT. The V call is TRBV28, the J call TRBJ1-1; no clear D gene. The CDR3 sequence is 13 residues long. Germline CDR1 is MDHEN and CDR2 is SYDVKM. Trimming left V 7 bases short and J 4 bases short, with 13 bases between. Full variable domain (rest looked up from reference TRBV28 and TRBJ1-1): DVKVTQSSRYLVKRTGEKVFLECVQDMDHENMFWYRQDPGLGLRLIYFSYDVKMKEKGDIPEGYSVSREKKERFSLILESASTNQTSMYLCASTTRVSTEAFFGQGTRLTVV.

This clone was detected only once. The chain combines TRBV4-1 with TRBJ1-2; D possibly corresponds to TRBD1 (6 bases). V was clipped by 3 bases and J by 6 bases, with 11 bases between them. Germline V lookup: CDR1 MGHRA, CDR2 YSYEKL. The CDR3 spans 13 residues. The CDR3 sequence: CASSQQYRDGYTF. The CDR3 DNA follows: TGCGCCAGCAGCCAGCAATACAGGGATGGCTACACCTTC.

Points on this clone: The identical CDR3 is also encoded by other nucleotide sequences in the sample. The J gene is TRBJ2-1, the V gene TRBV19; D ambiguous. V was pared by 6 bases and J by 5 bases, with 8 bases between. Germline assignment: CDR1 LNHDA and CDR2 SQIVND (reference sequence). The CDR3 contains 12 residues. The CDR3 reads CASSPRNNEQFF. CDR3 DNA: TGTGCCAGTAGCCCCAGAAACAATGAGCAGTTCTTC.

The V and J genes are TRBV19 and TRBJ2-5, with no clear D. The germline CDR1 and CDR2 sequences are LNHDA and SQIVND (reference sequence). The CDR3 spans 13 residues. Trimming pared 6 bases from V and 2 bases from J, leaving 10 bases between. CDR3 bases: TGTGCCAGTAGGGCCGCGATGCAAGAGACCCAGTACTTC. Amino acid sequence: CASRAAMQETQYF.

The chain uses TRBV9 and TRBJ2-2, with TRBD2 identical over 7 bases. CDR1 SGDLS and CDR2 YYNGEE come from the germline V gene. V trimming: 0 bases; J trimming: 6 bases; junction bases outside the gene matches: 5. The CDR3 is 15 amino acids. Here the CDR3 DNA reads TGTGCCAGCAGCGTAGGCGGGAGTACGGCCGGGGAGCTGTTTTTT. Translated, it gives CASSVGGSTAGELFF.

The J gene is TRBJ2-7, the V gene TRBV12-5; TRBD2 matches at 12 bases. This CDR3 has 15 amino acids. Germline trimming cut 6 bases from V and 5 bases from J; bases unmatched to any gene: 8. The germline V gene encodes CDR1 LGHNT and CDR2 FRNRAP. CDR3 in amino acids: CASGQGLAGPHEQYF. The CDR3 DNA follows: TGTGCTAGTGGCCAGGGACTAGCGGGCCCCCACGAGCAGTACTTC.

The chain combines TRBV5-8 with TRBJ1-1, with D unresolved. V lost 3 bases, J lost 4 bases, and 7 bases lay in between. The CDR3 covers 12 residues. The germline CDR1 and CDR2 sequences are SGHTS and YDEGEE. CDR3 amino acids: CASSWGFTEAFF. The DNA of the CDR3 is TGTGCCAGCAGCTGGGGATTCACTGAAGCTTTCTTT.

CDR3 loop: CASGHAGARETQYF. CDR3 bases: TGTGCCAGCGGGCATGCAGGGGCACGCGAGACCCAGTACTTC. The chain recombines TRBV5-8 with TRBJ2-5, with D perhaps matching TRBD1 (6 bases). The CDR3 length is 14 residues. The V gene's germline CDR1 is SGHTS and CDR2 YDEGEE. Between the trimmed V and J ends, which lost 7 bases and 5 bases, there was a span of 18 bases.

The V call is TRBV28, the J call TRBJ2-5, with TRBD1 as a possible D gene (6 bases). Germline-derived CDR1 and CDR2 are MDHEN and SYDVKM. Trimming left V 6 bases short and J 1 base short, with 12 bases between. This CDR3 has 14 residues. The CDR3 bases are TGTGCCAGCAGCCGAGGGGGAATCCAAGAGACCCAGTACTTC. Residues: CASSRGGIQETQYF. The full variable domain, in which reference TRBV28 and TRBJ2-5 provide the parts outside the CDR3, is DVKVTQSSRYLVKRTGEKVFLECVQDMDHENMFWYRQDPGLGLRLIYFSYDVKMKEKGDIPEGYSVSREKKERFSLILESASTNQTSMYLCASSRGGIQETQYFGPGTRLLVL.

The CDR3 sequence: CASDGGSGNQPQHF. CDR3 sequence (DNA): TGTGCCAGTGACGGGGGGTCAGGCAATCAGCCCCAGCATTTT. J is TRBJ1-5 and V is TRBV19; tentatively, D is TRBD1 (5 bases). Trimming shortened V by 8 bases and J by 2 bases, and 13 bases separated the two germline ends. The CDR3 sequence is 14 residues long. Germline assignment: CDR1 LNHDA and CDR2 SQIVND (reference sequence).